A selection of T cell receptor beta chains follows, all from one sample in a study of CD8 T cells in Susac syndrome. TCRdb reprocessed the immunoSEQ multiplex PCR reads via MiXCR and lists one record per CDR3 protein. The repertoire includes some 260,000 distinct CDR3 sequences, roughly 84% of them detected once, and approximately 0.12% sits in the top ten. The sequencing sample was made of CD8+ T cells from PBMCs. The receptor set was obtained from a human donor with multiple sclerosis. The CDR3 runs from the conserved cysteine through the conserved F or W. Fields, in order: V gene, D gene, clone size, J gene, CDR3 protein, CDR3 DNA. The D gene is left open where the match is weak. Clone size, where shown, is once, few, many, or a class for clones that have expanded.

>TRBV9|NA|NA|TRBJ1-4
CASSVGVKGDPEKLFF
TGTGCCAGCAGCGTGGGTGTAAAGGGGGATCCCGAAAAACTGTTTTTT
>TRBV4-2|NA|few|TRBJ2-7
CASSQESLQDRRGNEQYF
TGTGCCAGCAGCCAAGAAAGCCTTCAAGACAGGCGTGGCAACGAGCAGTACTTC
>TRBV2|TRBD2|NA|TRBJ2-1
CASSIRLAEYNEQFF
TGTGCCAGCAGTATAAGGCTAGCGGAGTACAATGAGCAGTTCTTC
>TRBV25-1|NA|once|TRBJ2-5
CASSERRETQYF
TGTGCCAGCAGTGAACGTAGGGAGACCCAGTACTTC
>TRBV6-1|NA|few|TRBJ2-1
CASSEVMGDNEQFF
TGTGCCAGCAGTGAAGTGATGGGAGACAATGAGCAGTTCTTC
>TRBV12-3/TRBV12-4|NA|NA|TRBJ2-7
CASTSIRDPWPEQYF
TGTGCCAGCACCTCAATCCGGGACCCCTGGCCCGAGCAGTACTTC
>TRBV28|TRBD2|NA|TRBJ2-1
CASSPSGSVDEQFF
TGTGCCAGCAGTCCTAGCGGTTCCGTCGATGAGCAGTTCTTC
>TRBV29-1|TRBD1|NA|TRBJ1-4
CSADTGQENEKLFF
TGCAGCGCTGACACTGGACAGGAGAATGAAAAACTGTTTTTT
>TRBV4-1|NA|NA|TRBJ2-1
CASSQGVSEQFF
TGCGCCAGCAGCCAAGGGGTGTCAGAGCAGTTCTTC
>TRBV28|NA|NA|TRBJ2-7
CANRLTEGVEQYF
TGTGCCAACAGGTTAACAGAGGGAGTCGAGCAGTACTTC
>TRBV12-3/TRBV12-4|NA|NA|TRBJ2-7
CASSFGLPPYEQYF
TGTGCCAGCAGTTTTGGCCTCCCTCCCTACGAGCAGTACTTC
>TRBV7-9|NA|NA|TRBJ1-1
CASSFLRTNTEAFF
TGTGCCAGCAGCTTTTTACGGACCAACACTGAAGCTTTCTTT
>TRBV6-1|TRBD2|NA|TRBJ2-5
CASSTPAGGAEETQYF
TGTGCCAGCAGTACCCCCGCGGGGGGCGCAGAAGAGACCCAGTACTTC
>TRBV2|NA|NA|TRBJ1-6
CASREGHPGSYNSPLHF
TGTGCCAGCAGGGAGGGGCACCCCGGCTCCTATAATTCACCCCTCCATTTT
>TRBV27|NA|NA|TRBJ1-1
CASAGRVASTEAFF
TGTGCCAGCGCCGGACGCGTTGCGAGCACTGAAGCTTTCTTT
>TRBV6-5|NA|NA|TRBJ2-7
CASSYPGRARDEQYF
TGTGCCAGCAGTTACCCGGGACGTGCACGAGACGAGCAGTACTTC
>TRBV15|NA|NA|TRBJ2-4
CATSRDVREVAKNIQYF
TGTGCCACCAGCAGAGATGTAAGGGAGGTAGCCAAAAACATTCAGTACTTC
>TRBV27|NA|NA|TRBJ1-1
CASSLRSNDRNTEAFF
TGTGCCAGCAGCCTAAGATCAAACGACAGAAACACTGAAGCTTTCTTT
>TRBV11-2|TRBD2|once|TRBJ2-1
CASKSGASYNEQFF
TGTGCCAGCAAGAGCGGGGCCTCCTACAATGAGCAGTTCTTC
>TRBV19|TRBD2|NA|TRBJ2-1
CASRPRLAGGGYNEQFF
TGTGCCAGTAGGCCCAGACTAGCGGGGGGGGGTTACAATGAGCAGTTCTTC
>TRBV30|NA|NA|TRBJ2-7
CAWGPEYDYEQYF
TGTGCCTGGGGACCCGAATATGACTACGAGCAGTACTTC
>TRBV7-8|NA|NA|TRBJ1-2
CASSSERLAAYGYTF
TGTGCCAGCAGCTCAGAGAGGCTTGCGGCCTATGGCTACACCTTC
>TRBV28|NA|NA|TRBJ1-2
CASSSLTPSTWNYGYTF
TGTGCCAGCAGTTCGCTAACTCCCTCGACCTGGAACTATGGCTACACCTTC
>TRBV9|TRBD2|NA|TRBJ2-5
CASSVVAGGPSETQYF
TGTGCCAGCAGCGTAGTGGCGGGAGGGCCCTCGGAGACCCAGTACTTC
>TRBV11-2|NA|NA|TRBJ2-1
CASSLARGYSYNEQFF
TGTGCCAGCAGCTTAGCGCGCGGGTACTCCTACAATGAGCAGTTCTTC
>TRBV7-2|NA|few|TRBJ2-3
CASSFFLTDTQYF
TGTGCCAGCAGCTTCTTTCTCACAGATACGCAGTATTTT
>TRBV23-1|NA|NA|TRBJ2-7
CASSQLLREDRSYEQYF
TGCGCCAGCAGTCAATTGTTAAGGGAGGACAGGTCCTACGAGCAGTACTTC
>TRBV28|TRBD2|NA|TRBJ2-7
CASSLKLAGGTDEQYF
TGTGCCAGCAGTTTAAAACTAGCGGGAGGGACGGACGAGCAGTACTTC
>TRBV7-9|NA|NA|TRBJ2-7
CASSLHGGRTYEQYF
TGTGCCAGCAGCTTGCACGGCGGGCGTACGTACGAGCAGTACTTC
>TRBV20-1|TRBD1|NA|TRBJ2-4
CSATDRPMTDIQYF
TGCAGTGCCACGGACAGGCCTATGACGGACATTCAGTACTTC
>TRBV28|NA|NA|TRBJ2-7
CASSFMEYEQYF
TGTGCCAGCAGTTTCATGGAATACGAGCAGTACTTC
>TRBV15|TRBD2|NA|TRBJ2-7
CATRLTSGYEQYF
TGTGCCACCAGGCTTACTAGCGGATACGAGCAGTACTTC
>TRBV7-9|NA|NA|TRBJ1-1
CASRPPTENTEAFF
TGTGCCAGCAGACCACCTACAGAGAACACTGAAGCTTTCTTT
>TRBV29-1|NA|NA|TRBJ1-2
CSVDNGQYGYTF
TGCAGCGTCGACAACGGACAGTATGGCTACACCTTC
>TRBV7-9|NA|NA|TRBJ2-2
CASSLSRLANTGELFF
TGTGCCAGCAGCTTATCGAGACTCGCGAACACCGGGGAGCTGTTTTTT
>TRBV13|NA|NA|TRBJ2-2
CASSPDKRVRRSGELFF
TGTGCCAGCAGCCCCGACAAGCGGGTTAGGAGGTCCGGGGAGCTGTTTTTT